Listed below are T cell receptor beta chains from one sample, sequenced in a study of T cell responses to AZD1222 COVID-19 vaccine. TCRdb's table, derived via immunoSEQ multiplex PCR, lists solely in-frame clones and lacks some. Here the sample spans 60,000 to 80,000 clones, 85% to 90% being singletons. The sample here was peripheral blood, taken on day 0 of AZD1222 vaccination. All receptors come from an adult in good health. Each CDR3 is given without its conserved first and last residue.

TRBV30	AWIPGSPNYGYT
TRBV5-6	ASRYTGTASSYEQY
TRBV28	ASSFPGTYYGYT
TRBV7-9	ASSLYRDGYT
TRBV5-4	ASSQLSGSYEQY
TRBV7-9	ASSFRTGGGNSPLH
TRBV29-1	SGGGRQETQY
TRBV7-9	ASSLDTSYEQY
TRBV7-2	ASSYGLAVGGELF
TRBV5-1	ASSLGAIQETQY
TRBV2	ASRVGQGVQPQH
TRBV7-6	ASSSVAGAAQPQH
TRBV7-9	ASSLALARVHGYT
TRBV6-5	ASRLASNQPQH
TRBV27	ASRSGDRGLRNTEAF
TRBV9	ASSVEVGARSSYGYT
TRBV7-8	ASSPGGYSPLH
TRBV14	ASSQSYEQY
TRBV5-1	ASSRTSGGTGELF
TRBV25-1	ASSDRVQGYT
TRBV3-1/TRBV3-2	ASSQVSSNQPQH
TRBV19	ASSETARRGYT
TRBV7-6	ASSLSSGNTIY
TRBV5-1	ASSSGQGVDTGELF
TRBV5-8	ASRGDLTDTQY
TRBV9	ASRRGGGNTIY
TRBV25-1	ASSVQGSLEQY
TRBV12-3/TRBV12-4	ASSSGGYTAF
TRBV29-1	SVEPLHGLGYGYT
TRBV6-6	ASSLPGTERSPPRNSPLH
TRBV3-1/TRBV3-2	ASSQVGRRDTQY
TRBV19	ASAGHHEQY
TRBV16	ASSQSGGLNQPQH
TRBV15	ATSPRGLRTEAF
TRBV7-8	ASSSDPTGSNYGYT
TRBV10-3	AISESGGGGGYT
TRBV5-4	ASSFWDSPYEQY
TRBV7-2	ASSPPSTGTGELF
TRBV6-5	ASRDKGYDTQY